Listed below are T cell receptor beta chains from one sample, sequenced in a study of a mutant IDH1 vaccine in newly diagnosed glioma. Assay used: immunoSEQ multiplex PCR; TCRdb lists only in-frame clones, some missing. The table has some 60,000 clones, 70% to 85% seen once; the top ten hold around 3.5%. Their antigens are not known. Sequences were derived from PBMCs, sampled from a glioma patient whose treatment included an IDH1 peptide vaccine. These receptors came from a man aged 25 to 40 with glioma. CDR3s include the opening cysteine and the closing phenylalanine or tryptophan. D genes are given only for firm matches. The size entry is marked missing in some rows and otherwise reads once, few, many or a size class.

cdr3_length,d_call,v_call,j_call,clone_size,cdr3_nt,cdr3_aa
15,TRBD2,TRBV6-5,TRBJ2-1,-,TGTGCCAGCAGTTACGAAGGGACTAGCGGCAATGAGCAGTTCTTC,CASSYEGTSGNEQFF
14,TRBD1,TRBV2,TRBJ1-3,-,TGTGCCAGCCTTCGCGACAGGGAGGGAAACACCATATATTTT,CASLRDREGNTIYF
15,TRBD1,TRBV7-9,TRBJ2-7,-,TGTGCCAGCAGTTGGGGGACAGGGGGTATTTACGAGCAGTACTTC,CASSWGTGGIYEQYF
12,-,TRBV18,TRBJ2-5,-,TGTGCCAGCTCCCCGTACCAAGAGACCCAGTACTTC,CASSPYQETQYF
14,TRBD1,TRBV18,TRBJ1-1,few,TGTGCCAGCAAACCCCCCACAGGGGAGACTGAAGCTTTCTTT,CASKPPTGETEAFF
15,-,TRBV6-5,TRBJ1-1,-,TGTGCCAGCAGTTACTCGCGGGCAGGGACCACTGAAGCTTTCTTT,CASSYSRAGTTEAFF
15,TRBD1,TRBV15,TRBJ1-3,-,TGTGCCACCAGCGGATTGGACAGGGGAGGAAACACCATATATTTT,CATSGLDRGGNTIYF
14,-,TRBV6-5,TRBJ2-7,-,TGTGCCAGCAGTTATAACAGGTTCGACAGCGAGCAGTACTTC,CASSYNRFDSEQYF
12,-,TRBV7-9,TRBJ1-1,once,TGTGCCAGCAGCTTAGACAGAGCTGAAGCTTTCTTT,CASSLDRAEAFF
14,TRBD1,TRBV28,TRBJ1-1,-,TGTGCCAGCAGTTTTCTCCCGACAGGGATGGGAGCTTTCTTT,CASSFLPTGMGAFF
16,-,TRBV30,TRBJ1-2,-,TGTGCCTGGAGTGTAAAAGAGGGAAGGATAAGATATGGCTACACCTTC,CAWSVKEGRIRYGYTF
14,TRBD1,TRBV6-6,TRBJ2-3,-,TGTGCCAGCCTACAGGGGCTTGGCACAGATACGCAGTATTTT,CASLQGLGTDTQYF
15,-,TRBV7-3,TRBJ2-3,once,TGTGCCAGCAGCTTAAGTCGGGGGAGCACAGATACGCAGTATTTT,CASSLSRGSTDTQYF
13,-,TRBV11-1,TRBJ2-7,-,TGTGCCAGCAGCTGGGACTTCCGATACGAGCAGTACTTC,CASSWDFRYEQYF
12,-,TRBV7-3,TRBJ1-1,-,TGTGCCAGCAGCTTAATGGCCGGTGAAGCTTTCTTT,CASSLMAGEAFF
17,TRBD1,TRBV4-1,TRBJ2-2,-,TGCGCCAGCAGCCAAGAGTGGACAGGGGGAAACACCGGGGAGCTGTTTTTT,CASSQEWTGGNTGELFF
13,-,TRBV5-4,TRBJ2-7,-,TGTGCCAGCAGCTTGCACTCGACTGACGAGCAGTACTTC,CASSLHSTDEQYF
14,-,TRBV2,TRBJ1-5,-,TGTGCCAGCAGACAGGACATCGGGAATCAGCCCCAGCATTTT,CASRQDIGNQPQHF
15,TRBD2,TRBV5-1,TRBJ2-7,-,TGCGCCAGCAGCCCCGACCGGGCAGGGAGGGACGAGCAGTACTTC,CASSPDRAGRDEQYF
11,-,TRBV9,TRBJ1-1,few,TGTGCCAGCAGCCCCAGGACTGAAGCTTTCTTT,CASSPRTEAFF
14,TRBD1,TRBV27,TRBJ2-7,-,TGTGCCAGCGGGCCGGGACAGACCGCCTACGAGCAGTACTTC,CASGPGQTAYEQYF
13,TRBD1,TRBV28,TRBJ1-1,-,TGTGCCAGCCGGGGGGACAGCAACACTGAAGCTTTCTTT,CASRGDSNTEAFF
13,-,TRBV6-1,TRBJ1-4,once,TGTGCCAGCGGCCGACAGAGGGTCGAAAAACTGTTTTTT,CASGRQRVEKLFF
17,-,TRBV28,TRBJ2-7,once,TGTGCCAGCAGCCCTCCTCTCCAGGGTCCCGGCACCTACGAGCAGTACTTC,CASSPPLQGPGTYEQYF
19,TRBD2,TRBV4-1,TRBJ2-3,-,TGCGCCAGCAGCCAAGACCCGCCGAGCGGGAGGGCCCTCGCAGATACGCAGTATTTT,CASSQDPPSGRALADTQYF
15,-,TRBV15,TRBJ2-2,-,TGTGCCACCAGCAGCGGGGACTTGAACACCGGGGAGCTGTTTTTT,CATSSGDLNTGELFF
13,TRBD1,TRBV19,TRBJ2-1,-,TGTGCCAGTAGTATGCCTTACAGGGGAGAGCAGTTCTTC,CASSMPYRGEQFF
13,TRBD1,TRBV30,TRBJ2-2,-,TGTGCCTGGAGTGTTCGGACAGGGTTGGTGCTGTTTTTT,CAWSVRTGLVLFF
17,TRBD2,TRBV5-8,TRBJ2-3,-,TGTGCCAGCAGCTTCGGTAGCGGGGGTGGTAGCACAGATACGCAGTATTTT,CASSFGSGGGSTDTQYF
15,-,TRBV5-4,TRBJ1-2,-,TGTGCCAGCAGCTTGGCTGGGCAGGGAAAGAATGGCTACACCTTC,CASSLAGQGKNGYTF
15,-,TRBV7-9,TRBJ2-1,-,TGTGCCAGCACACTGGGGCTAGCCAACTACAATGAGCAGTTCTTC,CASTLGLANYNEQFF
15,-,TRBV28,TRBJ2-7,-,TGTGCCAGCAGTTTTGGAGACACCCCTAAACACGAGCAGTACTTC,CASSFGDTPKHEQYF
18,TRBD1,TRBV27,TRBJ1-1,-,TGTGCCAGCAGACCCCTGACAGGGGGCTTAATGGGAAACACTGAAGCTTTCTTT,CASRPLTGGLMGNTEAFF
16,TRBD1,TRBV28,TRBJ1-1,few,TGTGCCAGCAGCGTAACAGGGGAGGGGCTGAACACTGAAGCTTTCTTT,CASSVTGEGLNTEAFF
12,-,TRBV7-2,TRBJ1-1,-,TGTGCCAGCAGCTTAGATGTGGGAGAAGCTTTCTTT,CASSLDVGEAFF
16,-,TRBV13,TRBJ2-3,-,TGTGCCAGCAGCCTACCATTGTGGGAGCAACCAGATACGCAGTATTTT,CASSLPLWEQPDTQYF
15,-,TRBV7-8,TRBJ1-1,-,TGTGCCAGCAGCTTAGGACAGCCGTTGAACACTGAAGCTTTCTTT,CASSLGQPLNTEAFF
15,-,TRBV2,TRBJ2-4,-,TGTGCCAGCAGTGAATTCCGACTAGCCAAAAACATTCAGTACTTC,CASSEFRLAKNIQYF
14,-,TRBV2,TRBJ1-6,-,TGTGCCAGCCGGACAGCAAGACTACTTTCACCCCTCCACTTT,CASRTARLLSPLHF
15,-,TRBV28,TRBJ2-3,-,TGTGCCAGCAGTTTAGCAAGGCAGGCCACAGATACGCAGTATTTT,CASSLARQATDTQYF
15,-,TRBV7-3,TRBJ2-1,-,TGTGCCAGCAGCTCGGACAGTTCCTCCTACAATGAGCAGTTCTTC,CASSSDSSSYNEQFF